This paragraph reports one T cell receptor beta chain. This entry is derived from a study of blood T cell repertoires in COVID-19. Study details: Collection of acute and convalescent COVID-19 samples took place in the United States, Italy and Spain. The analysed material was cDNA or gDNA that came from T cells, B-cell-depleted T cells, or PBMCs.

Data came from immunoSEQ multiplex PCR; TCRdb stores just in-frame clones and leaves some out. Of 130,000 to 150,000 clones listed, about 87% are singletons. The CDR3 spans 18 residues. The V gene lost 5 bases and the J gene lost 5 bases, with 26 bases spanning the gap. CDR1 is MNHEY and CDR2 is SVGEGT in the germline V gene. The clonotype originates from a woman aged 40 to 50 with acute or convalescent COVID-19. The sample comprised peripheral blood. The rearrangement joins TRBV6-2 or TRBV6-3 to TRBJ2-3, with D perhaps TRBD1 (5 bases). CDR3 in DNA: TGTGCCAGCAGTAAACCCCTGATGGACGCTTGGGGCATAGATACGCAGTATTTT. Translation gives CASSKPLMDAWGIDTQYF.